The source of this TCR beta chain is a study of PD-L1 blockade in urothelial cancer. Study as a whole: Patients had been given 0 to 3 earlier chemotherapy regimens.

The repertoire was sequenced with immunoSEQ multiplex PCR; TCRdb's copy has only in-frame clones and lacks some. The repertoire holds tens of thousands of clones, with roughly 80% as singletons. The time point here: peripheral blood 6 weeks after treatment start. Urothelial carcinoma in patients was locally advanced or metastatic. Samples were collected from each patient before treatment and during treatment. Each patient gave between 1 and 8 of them in total. The CDR3 is 16 amino acids. V shed 4 bases and J 4 bases; nucleotides not matched to a gene: 13. Germline V gene sequence: CDR1 SGHRS, CDR2 YFSETQ.

The sequence came from a man in his sixties or seventies with urothelial cancer. The sample was PBMCs, taken around atezolizumab (anti-PD-L1) treatment. The rearrangement uses TRBV5-1 and TRBJ2-5; 7 bases are a match to TRBD1. CDR3 nucleotides: TGCGCCAGCAGCCGCGAAATAAGGGGGCGCGGAGAGACCCAGTACTTC. This encodes CASSREIRGRGETQYF.